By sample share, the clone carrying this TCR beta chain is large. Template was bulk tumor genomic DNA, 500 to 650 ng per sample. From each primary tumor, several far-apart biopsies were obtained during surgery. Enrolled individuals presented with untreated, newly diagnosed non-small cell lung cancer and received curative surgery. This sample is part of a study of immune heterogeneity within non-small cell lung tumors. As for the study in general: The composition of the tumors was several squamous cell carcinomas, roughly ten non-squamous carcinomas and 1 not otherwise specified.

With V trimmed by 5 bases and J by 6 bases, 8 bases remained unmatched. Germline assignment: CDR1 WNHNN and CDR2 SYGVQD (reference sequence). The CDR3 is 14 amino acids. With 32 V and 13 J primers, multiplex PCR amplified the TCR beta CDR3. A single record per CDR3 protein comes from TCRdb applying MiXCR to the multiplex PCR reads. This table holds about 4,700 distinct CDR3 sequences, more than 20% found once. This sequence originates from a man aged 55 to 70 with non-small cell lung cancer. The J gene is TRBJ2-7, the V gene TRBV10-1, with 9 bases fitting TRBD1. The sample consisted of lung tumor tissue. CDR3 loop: CASSPTTGGGEQYF. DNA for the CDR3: TGCGCCAGCAGTCCAACTACAGGGGGCGGCGAGCAGTACTTC.